These 30 T cell receptor beta chains originate from one sample sequenced in a study of T cell repertoires in cytomegalovirus infection. Each CDR3 protein gets one entry after TCRdb re-called the reads with MiXCR. The table has about 160,000 distinct CDR3 sequences, 15% to 20% seen once. Material for sequencing was CD8+ T cells from PBMCs. The source of these receptors is a human donor in good health (CMV status not recorded). Some clones in this sample may be carry-over from other donors' samples.

This clonotype turned up a few times. The V gene is TRBV28, the J gene TRBJ1-1; the D gene is possibly TRBD1 (6 bases). This CDR3 contains 15 residues. The V end lost 5 bases, the J end lost 9 bases, and 22 bases lay between the germline ends. CDR1 is MDHEN, CDR2 SYDVKM, per germline. This CDR3 reads CASSGLQTGSRKAFF. CDR3 bases: TGTGCCAGCAGTGGGTTACAAACAGGGTCTAGAAAAGCTTTCTTT.

The rearrangement joins TRBV20-1 to TRBJ2-1; D is possibly TRBD1 (5 bases). Looked up from germline, CDR1 is DFQATT and CDR2 is SNEGSKA (reference sequence). This CDR3 has 11 residues. V lost 6 bases to trimming and J lost 10 bases, with 13 bases between them. The CDR3 sequence: CSAPDSGEQFF. CDR3 DNA: TGCAGTGCCCCAGACAGTGGGGAGCAGTTCTTC.

This clonotype was detected many times. V is TRBV15 and J is TRBJ2-6; D may be TRBD2 (5 bases). V was shortened by 3 bases and J by 0 bases, with 15 bases between the two germline ends. The CDR3 runs 18 residues. Looked up from germline, CDR1 is LNHNV and CDR2 is YYDKDF (reference sequence). This CDR3 is CATSRMGETSSGANVLTF. CDR3 in DNA: TGTGCCACCAGCAGGATGGGAGAAACGAGCTCTGGGGCCAACGTCCTGACTTTC.

V gene TRBV12-3 or TRBV12-4 combines with J gene TRBJ2-2; D not certain. Trimming removed 8 bases at V and 1 base at J, with 11 bases between. The CDR3 runs to 14 residues. DNA for the CDR3: TGTGCCAGCTCAATCTCACTGAACACCGGGGAGCTGTTTTTT. Protein: CASSISLNTGELFF.

A few counts support this clonotype. The rearrangement joins TRBV15 to TRBJ2-5; 9 nucleotides line up with TRBD1. Losses at the gene ends were 9 bases for V and 6 bases for J; bases not matched to a gene: 17. The V gene's germline CDR1 is LNHNV and CDR2 YYDKDF (reference sequence). This CDR3 is built from 16 residues. The CDR3 spells CATTDPGTGSGKTQYF. As DNA, the CDR3 is TGTGCCACTACAGACCCCGGGACAGGGTCTGGAAAGACCCAGTACTTC.

This chain joins TRBV6-2 or TRBV6-3 and TRBJ2-4, with 14 bases fitting TRBD2. There are 18 residues in the CDR3. Germline lookup yields CDR1 MNHEY and CDR2 SVGEGT. The V gene end was trimmed by 4 bases and the J gene end by 3 bases; junction bases not matched to a gene: 8. CDR3 DNA: TGTGCCAGCAGTTTAGGACTAGCGGGAGGAGAGGGCAAAAACATTCAGTACTTC. Its translation is CASSLGLAGGEGKNIQYF.

The rearrangement links TRBV6-2 or TRBV6-3 to TRBJ2-7; a weak D match, TRBD1 (6 bases). This CDR3 region has 13 residues. Germline-derived CDR1 and CDR2 are MNHEY and SVGEGT. The V end lost 3 bases, the J end lost 7 bases, and 13 bases lay between the germline ends. Here the CDR3 reads CASSYGGQLEQYF. Written as DNA, the CDR3 is TGTGCCAGCAGTTATGGTGGACAGCTAGAGCAGTACTTC.

This chain links TRBV20-1 with TRBJ2-7; 11 positions match TRBD2. The junction had 3 bases not matched to a gene; V was cut back by 6 bases and J by 2 bases. Germline V lookup: CDR1 DFQATT, CDR2 SNEGSKA (reference sequence). The CDR3 has 13 residues. The CDR3 protein is CSAIAGGAYEQYF. The CDR3 coding sequence is TGCAGTGCCATAGCGGGAGGGGCCTACGAGCAGTACTTC.

The chain has TRBV12-3 or TRBV12-4 and TRBJ1-5; TRBD1 agrees at 9 bases. CDR3 length: 15 residues. Trimming removed 6 bases from V and 5 bases from J; junction bases left unmatched: 8. The CDR3 loop is CASSKTGQGHQPQHF. In DNA form, the CDR3 reads TGTGCCAGCAGCAAGACGGGACAGGGCCATCAGCCCCAGCATTTT.

The chain has TRBV7-2 and TRBJ2-2; no firm D call. V dropped 2 bases and J dropped 5 bases, with 9 bases sitting between them. The CDR3 extends over 14 amino acids. The germline V gene has CDR1 SGHTA and CDR2 FQGNSA. CDR3 loop: CASSLNRQTGELFF. Written as DNA, the CDR3 is TGTGCCAGCAGCTTAAATCGGCAAACCGGGGAGCTGTTTTTT.

The genes are TRBV12-3 or TRBV12-4 and TRBJ2-6; D is possibly TRBD1 or TRBD2 (5 bases each). Trimming removed 11 bases at V and 2 bases at J, with 25 bases between. The CDR3 has 18 residues. The DNA for the CDR3 is TGTGCCGGCCTCCTAAGGGACGGCCCCCCTCCTGGGGCCAACGTCCTGACTTTC. Its protein is CAGLLRDGPPPGANVLTF.

This clonotype has just a few counts. The chain uses TRBV29-1 and TRBJ2-7, with TRBD2 identical over 14 bases. CDR3 length equals 16 residues. Germline values: CDR1 SQVTM, CDR2 ANQGSEA. The V segment lost 6 bases and the J segment 3 bases; nucleotides outside the gene matches: 10. The CDR3 reads CSVAGTSGSPLYEQYF. The CDR3 nucleotides read TGCAGCGTCGCGGGGACTAGCGGGAGCCCCCTCTACGAGCAGTACTTC.

The gene calls are TRBV6-2 or TRBV6-3 and TRBJ2-1; 9 nucleotides match TRBD1. Per germline, CDR1 MNHEY and CDR2 SVGEGT. The CDR3 spans 15 residues. The trim removed 6 bases at V and 4 bases at J, leaving 7 bases unmatched. The CDR3 loop reads CASRGTGTMYNEQFF. CDR3 bases: TGTGCCAGCAGGGGGACAGGGACTATGTACAATGAGCAGTTCTTC.

The V and J genes are TRBV5-6 and TRBJ1-5; a possible D gene is TRBD1 (5 bases). V lost 4 bases and J lost 7, with 12 bases in between. The CDR3 is 13 residues long. Germline loops: CDR1 SGHDT, CDR2 YYEEEE. This CDR3 reads CASSRGPNQPQHF. DNA for the CDR3: TGTGCCAGCAGCAGGGGTCCGAACCAGCCCCAGCATTTT.

V and J are TRBV9 and TRBJ2-7; D may be TRBD1 or TRBD2 (6 bases each). The CDR3 is 14 residues long. V lost 4 bases, J lost 5 bases, and 16 bases lay in between. Per the germline V gene, CDR1 is SGDLS and CDR2 is YYNGEE. The CDR3 is CASSSWGANDEQYF. CDR3 nucleotide sequence: TGTGCCAGCAGCAGTTGGGGGGCTAACGACGAGCAGTACTTC.

This clonotype showed up just a few times. The junction shows a germline mismatch at one end, possibly a read error. The CDR3 sequence: CVSSLERTGELFF. In nucleotides, the CDR3 is TGTGTCAGCAGCTTAGAACGTACCGGGGAGCTGTTTTTT. The rearrangement links TRBV7-2 to TRBJ2-2; D call uncertain. Germline V gives CDR1 SGHTA, CDR2 FQGNSA. This CDR3 spans 13 amino acids.

This chain links TRBV5-4 with TRBJ2-7, with 7 nucleotides matching TRBD1. This CDR3 is built from 15 residues. CDR1 is SGHNT, CDR2 YYREEE, per germline (reference sequence). With 2 bases clipped from V and 7 bases from J, the junction kept 12 bases outside the gene matches. CDR3 loop: CASSFKGAAVGEQYV. Written as DNA, the CDR3 is TGTGCCAGCAGCTTTAAGGGGGCCGCTGTGGGAGAGCAGTACGTC.

The V call is TRBV27, the J call TRBJ2-1, with 7 bases lining up with TRBD1. This CDR3 region has 16 residues. Trimming at V came to 4 bases and at J to 8 bases, leaving 14 bases not matched to a gene. Germline values: CDR1 MNHEY, CDR2 SMNVEV (reference sequence). The CDR3 loop is CASSYGDSPSRDEQFF. The CDR3 nucleotides read TGTGCCAGCAGTTATGGGGACAGCCCCTCCCGGGATGAGCAGTTCTTC.

The J gene is TRBJ1-4, the V gene TRBV28; D unresolved. The CDR3 loop spans 15 amino acids. The V end was cut by 2 bases, the J end by 3 bases, with 10 bases between. Germline V lookup: CDR1 MDHEN, CDR2 SYDVKM. The DNA of the CDR3 is TGTGCCAGCAGTTTAATCCGGGCCTCTAATGAAAAACTGTTTTTT. This translates into CASSLIRASNEKLFF.

The gene calls are TRBV7-9 and TRBJ2-4; D unresolved. CDR3 length equals 14 residues. Germline values: CDR1 SEHNR, CDR2 FQNEAQ (reference sequence). Trimming took 5 bases from V and 5 from J, leaving 13 bases between them. CDR3 loop: CASSDPGYENIQYF. In DNA, the CDR3 is TGTGCCAGCAGCGATCCCGGGTACGAAAACATTCAGTACTTC.

CDR3 bases: TGTGCCGGGAGTGGGAGAACGGGCGAGCAGTACTTC. Translated, it gives CAGSGRTGEQYF. The chain recombines TRBV28 with TRBJ2-7; TRBD2 is a possible D gene (5 bases). V was cut by 11 bases and J by 6 bases, with 17 bases left in between. Germline V gene data show CDR1 as MDHEN and CDR2 as SYDVKM. CDR3 size: 12 residues.

This clonotype has only a few counts. The V and J genes are TRBV7-2 and TRBJ2-5; 11 bases agree with TRBD2. The CDR3 is made up of 16 amino acids. The trim removed 3 bases at V and 3 bases at J, leaving 6 bases unmatched. Germline values: CDR1 SGHTA, CDR2 FQGNSA. Here the CDR3 DNA reads TGTGCCAGCAGCTTCCTACTAGCGGGAGTCGAAGAGACCCAGTACTTC. Its protein product is CASSFLLAGVEETQYF.

This clonotype was seen a handful of times. This rearrangement joins TRBV29-1 to TRBJ1-1; no clear D gene. The length of the CDR3 is 12 residues. CDR1 and CDR2 (germline): SQVTM, ANQGSEA. Trimming left V 0 bases short and J 6 bases short, with 8 bases between. In DNA form, the CDR3 reads TGCAGCGTTGAAGACAGGAGGGCTGAAGCTTTCTTT. Translation: CSVEDRRAEAFF.

This clonotype appeared once. The chain combines TRBV6-1 with TRBJ1-2; the D is unclear. The CDR3 extends over 12 amino acids. Germline CDR1 reads MNHNS; CDR2 reads SASEGT. V gave up 6 bases and J gave up 5 bases, with 10 bases separating them. The CDR3 spells CASSLDDYGYTF. Here the CDR3 DNA reads TGTGCCAGCAGCCTGGACGATTATGGCTACACCTTC.

This clonotype was counted ten times or more. The chain recombines TRBV6-5 with TRBJ2-7, with D hard to call. V was shortened by 7 bases and J by 1 base, with 11 bases between the two germline ends. The germline CDR1 and CDR2 sequences are MNHEY and SVGAGI. The CDR3 extends over 13 amino acids. As DNA, the CDR3 is TGTGCCAGCACCTGGGGTGATTCCTACGAGCAGTACTTC. This sequence encodes CASTWGDSYEQYF.

The chain combines TRBV14 with TRBJ2-1, with D perhaps matching TRBD2 (5 bases). The CDR3 has 15 residues. From germline, CDR1 is SGHDN and CDR2 FVKESK. V was pared by 3 bases and J by 3 bases, with 12 bases between. CDR3 DNA: TGTGCCAGCAGCCAGGTCGCGACTAACTACAATGAGCAGTTCTTC. This sequence encodes CASSQVATNYNEQFF.

The chain uses TRBV7-2 and TRBJ2-7; 13 positions match TRBD2. V was pared by 1 base and J by 3 bases, with 3 bases of the junction left unmatched. Looked up from germline, CDR1 is SGHTA and CDR2 is FQGNSA. The CDR3 totals 16 residues. The CDR3 here is CASSLELAGGDYEQYF. The CDR3 nucleotides are TGTGCCAGCAGCTTAGAACTAGCGGGAGGGGACTACGAGCAGTACTTC.

The sample holds a few counts of this clonotype. The CDR3 nucleotides are TGCAGTGCTTCCCCTTCAGGACAGGGAAACTATGGCTACACCTTC. It translates to CSASPSGQGNYGYTF. This chain joins TRBV20-1 and TRBJ1-2; TRBD1 matches at 8 bases. V was clipped by 5 bases and J by 2 bases; unmatched bases: 10. Looked up from germline, CDR1 is DFQATT and CDR2 is SNEGSKA (reference sequence). This CDR3 comprises 15 residues.

The chain employs TRBV7-8 and TRBJ1-1; unclear D gene. CDR1 is SGHVS, CDR2 FQNEAQ, per germline. CDR3 size: 11 residues. V was clipped by 3 bases and J by 7 bases, with 6 bases between them. CDR3 amino acids: CASSFLREAFF. Here the CDR3 DNA reads TGTGCCAGCAGCTTTCTGCGTGAAGCTTTCTTT. Complete variable domain (other parts from reference TRBV7-8 and TRBJ1-1): GAGVSQSPRYKVAKRGQDVALRCDPISGHVSLFWYQQALGQGPEFLTYFQNEAQLDKSGLPSDRFFAERPEGSVSTLKIQRTQQEDSAVYLCASSFLREAFFGQGTRLTVV.

This clonotype was observed many times. The chain has TRBV18 and TRBJ2-7; D is possibly TRBD2 (6 bases). V was pared by 5 bases and J by 3 bases, with 14 bases between. The CDR3 spans 14 residues. CDR1 and CDR2 from the germline V gene are KGHSH and LQKENI. CDR3 loop: CASSELARNYEQYF. Here the CDR3 DNA reads TGTGCCAGCTCAGAACTAGCAAGAAACTACGAGCAGTACTTC.